A single sample gave rise to the 19 T cell receptor beta chains below, sequenced in a study of T cell repertoires in cytomegalovirus infection. MiXCR, applied by TCRdb to the reads, yields one record per CDR3 protein. The sample has some 24,000 distinct CDR3 sequences; about 22% are singletons. These TCRs are of unknown antigen specificity. The sequencing here drew on CD8+ T cells from cultured PBMCs, taken from culture after CMV antigen stimulation. These receptor sequences come from a human donor in good health (CMV status not recorded). Some clones in this sample may be carry-over from other donors' samples.

The sample holds a few counts of this clonotype. CDR3 sequence reads: CASSQGGRSNYGYTF. CDR3 nucleotide sequence: TGCGCCAGCAGCCAAGGGGGCAGAAGCAACTATGGCTACACCTTC. V and J are TRBV4-3 and TRBJ1-2; weak D call: TRBD1 (5 bases). The CDR3 spans 15 residues. Germline V gene sequence: CDR1 LGHNA, CDR2 YSLEER. Between the trimmed V and J ends, which lost 1 base and 2 bases, there was a span of 11 bases.

Many counts were recorded for this clonotype. The chain carries TRBV11-1 and TRBJ2-7, with a weak D call TRBD1 (7 bases). The CDR3 spans 14 residues. Germline lookup yields CDR1 SGHAT and CDR2 FQDESV (reference sequence). The V gene lost 5 bases and the J gene lost 3 bases, with 14 bases spanning the gap. CDR3 region: CASSGGTALYEQYF. The DNA of the CDR3 is TGTGCCAGCAGCGGGGGGACAGCACTCTACGAGCAGTACTTC.

This clonotype has ten or more counts. J is TRBJ2-5 and V is TRBV7-6, with 11 bases fitting TRBD1. Trimming at V came to 3 bases and at J to 5 bases, leaving 8 bases not matched to a gene. The CDR3 spans 16 residues. Germline-derived CDR1 and CDR2 are SGHVS and FNYEAQ. The CDR3 bases are TGTGCCAGCAGCTTGGGGGACAGGGGGACGGTTGAGACCCAGTACTTC. This translates into CASSLGDRGTVETQYF.

There are many counts of this clonotype. This chain joins TRBV7-9 and TRBJ2-7; TRBD1 aligns across 8 bases. The CDR3 runs to 12 residues. Losses at the gene ends were 3 bases for V and 6 bases for J; bases not matched to a gene: 1. Germline CDR1 is SEHNR and CDR2 is FQNEAQ (reference sequence). The CDR3 DNA sequence: TGTGCCAGCAGCTTGACAGGGGCCGAGCAGTACTTC. Its protein product is CASSLTGAEQYF.

This clonotype was observed many times. The chain is built from TRBV27 and TRBJ2-1; TRBD2 matches at 16 bases. Germline values: CDR1 MNHEY, CDR2 SMNVEV (reference sequence). The CDR3 is 16 amino acids. Losses at the gene ends were 3 bases for V and 8 bases for J; bases not matched to a gene: 4. The CDR3 reads CASSFGTSGGADEQFF. The CDR3 bases are TGTGCCAGCAGTTTTGGGACTAGCGGGGGGGCCGATGAGCAGTTCTTC.

This clonotype was found many times. This chain links TRBV6-1 with TRBJ1-5, with TRBD1 as a possible D gene (5 bases). Germline lookup yields CDR1 MNHNS and CDR2 SASEGT. CDR3 length: 14 amino acids. V lost 7 bases, J lost 0 bases, and 10 bases lay in between. CDR3 nucleotides: TGTGCCAGCACCGGGGACCATAGCAATCAGCCCCAGCATTTT. Translating it yields CASTGDHSNQPQHF.

This chain joins TRBV7-2 and TRBJ2-7; 8 bases agree with TRBD2. Losses at the gene ends were 5 bases for V and 2 bases for J; bases not matched to a gene: 8. Germline CDR1 is SGHTA and CDR2 is FQGNSA. The CDR3 runs to 15 residues. CDR3 bases: TGTGCCAGCAGCCCACTTAGCGGGGCCCCCTACGAGCAGTACTTC. Translated, it gives CASSPLSGAPYEQYF.

This clonotype occurred a few times. V gene TRBV12-3 or TRBV12-4 combines with J gene TRBJ2-3, with TRBD1 matching over 7 bases. The trim removed 3 bases at V and 2 bases at J, leaving 5 bases unmatched. CDR3 length: 15 amino acids. CDR3 region: CASSLGQRATDTQYF. CDR3 in DNA: TGTGCCAGCAGTTTGGGACAGAGGGCCACAGATACGCAGTATTTT.

This clonotype came up a few times. This sequence joins TRBV5-6 and TRBJ2-7, with D possibly being TRBD1 (7 bases). Germline loops: CDR1 SGHDT, CDR2 YYEEEE. The length of the CDR3 is 16 residues. Trimming removed 4 bases at V and 3 bases at J, with 20 bases between. The CDR3 sequence: CASSGGEGTVYYEQYF. The CDR3, as DNA: TGTGCCAGCAGCGGAGGGGAAGGGACAGTTTACTACGAGCAGTACTTC.

This rearrangement joins TRBV24-1 to TRBJ1-3; D is unclear. This CDR3 comprises 16 residues. Germline V gene data show CDR1 as KGHDR and CDR2 as SFDVKD. The V and J ends lost 4 bases and 5 bases respectively, with 17 bases between them. CDR3 sequence (DNA): TGTGCCACCAGTGAGCCGAAGGGTTCGGCGCGAAACACCATATATTTT. Amino acids: CATSEPKGSARNTIYF.

The chain uses TRBV14 and TRBJ1-3; D might be TRBD1 (5 bases). The CDR3 has 13 residues. In germline, CDR1 is SGHDN, CDR2 FVKESK. V was trimmed by 4 bases and J by 7 bases, leaving 11 bases between them. The CDR3 sequence is CASSPQGGNTIYF. CDR3 sequence (DNA): TGTGCCAGCAGCCCCCAGGGCGGGAACACCATATATTTT.

J is TRBJ2-1 and V is TRBV10-3; 8 nucleotides align to TRBD2. The V gene end was trimmed by 4 bases and the J gene end by 3 bases; junction bases not matched to a gene: 2. The CDR3 covers 14 residues. Germline CDR1 and CDR2: ENHRY and SYGVKD. The CDR3 DNA follows: TGTGCCATCAGTGTGAGCGGGGGCTACAATGAGCAGTTCTTC. Translating gives CAISVSGGYNEQFF.

CDR3 protein: CASTPGGVSTEAFF. The DNA for the CDR3 is TGTGCCAGCACACCAGGGGGAGTTTCCACTGAAGCTTTCTTT. This chain connects TRBV6-5 to TRBJ1-1; TRBD1 aligns across 7 bases. This CDR3 contains 14 residues. CDR1 and CDR2 (germline): MNHEY, SVGAGI. The V segment lost 7 bases and the J segment 4 bases; nucleotides outside the gene matches: 9.

This clonotype was observed at least ten times. This chain uses TRBV6-1 with TRBJ2-7; D might be TRBD1 (6 bases). Germline CDR1 MNHNS, CDR2 SASEGT. The CDR3 totals 15 residues. Trimming took 6 bases from V and 0 from J, leaving 15 bases between them. DNA of the CDR3: TGTGCCAGCAGGCACCAGGGGCCGAGCTCCTACGAGCAGTACTTC. Translation gives CASRHQGPSSYEQYF.

This clonotype has only a few counts. V is TRBV6-2 or TRBV6-3 and J is TRBJ2-1; TRBD2 is a possible D gene (6 bases). Looked up from germline, CDR1 is MNHEY and CDR2 is SVGEGT. V lost 0 bases and J 1 base, leaving 10 bases between the germline ends. The CDR3 has 16 amino acids. The CDR3 loop is CASSYSGAGSYNEQFF. CDR3 sequence (DNA): TGTGCCAGCAGTTACTCTGGGGCGGGGTCCTACAATGAGCAGTTCTTC.

This clonotype was counted at least ten times. This rearrangement joins TRBV7-2 to TRBJ1-4, with D possibly being TRBD1 (6 bases). The germline V gene has CDR1 SGHTA and CDR2 FQGNSA. The CDR3 runs to 15 residues. V lost 6 bases and J 7 bases, leaving 18 bases between the germline ends. CDR3 sequence (DNA): TGTGCCAGCAGATACAATACAGGGTGGGGTGAAAAACTGTTTTTT. It is translated as CASRYNTGWGEKLFF. Full variable domain (outside the CDR3, taken from reference TRBV7-2 and TRBJ1-4): GAGVSQSPSNKVTEKGKDVELRCDPISGHTALYWYRQSLGQGLEFLIYFQGNSAPDKSGLPSDRFSAERTGGSVSTLTIQRTQQEDSAVYLCASRYNTGWGEKLFFGSGTQLSVL.

The sample holds a few counts of this clonotype. The chain employs TRBV6-2 or TRBV6-3 and TRBJ1-1, with D perhaps matching TRBD1 (6 bases). CDR3 length: 14 residues. Trimming shortened V by 0 bases and J by 1 base, and 6 bases separated the two germline ends. From germline, CDR1 is MNHEY and CDR2 SVGEGT. The CDR3 DNA follows: TGTGCCAGCAGTTACTCCAGGGGGAACACTGAAGCTTTCTTT. Its translation is CASSYSRGNTEAFF.

The V and J genes are TRBV19 and TRBJ1-6, with 11 bases lining up with TRBD1. Germline-derived CDR1 and CDR2 are LNHDA and SQIVND (reference sequence). The CDR3 covers 16 residues. V was pared by 6 bases and J by 9 bases, with 10 bases of the junction left unmatched. The CDR3 DNA is TGTGCCAGTAGCAGTCTCAGGACAGGGGGCGTTTCACCCCTCCACTTT. Protein: CASSSLRTGGVSPLHF. Full variable domain (remainder filled in from reference TRBV19 and TRBJ1-6): DGGITQSPKYLFRKEGQNVTLSCEQNLNHDAMYWYRQDPGQGLRLIYYSQIVNDFQKGDIAEGYSVSREKKESFPLTVTSAQKNPTAFYLCASSSLRTGGVSPLHFGNGTRLTVT.

This chain joins TRBV4-1 and TRBJ2-3, with D hard to call. Germline assignment: CDR1 MGHRA and CDR2 YSYEKL. This CDR3 contains 16 residues. V dropped 4 bases and J dropped 2 bases, with 16 bases sitting between them. CDR3 nucleotides: TGCGCCAGCAGCCCCCTTGCGGTACTTGACACAGATACGCAGTATTTT. As protein: CASSPLAVLDTDTQYF.